This T cell receptor beta chain was obtained from a study of identical twins (dated by TCRdb to between 2015 and 2016). Notes on the research overall: To test whether fetal clonotypes persist, the study used deep sequencing on TCR alpha and beta repertoires from monozygotic twins, unrelated adults of various ages, and cord blood. To rule out contamination, the twin experiments were replicated at different times with different library preparation protocols. Broader findings and caveats from the paper: Invariant T cells such as MAIT and iNKT could partly confound zero-insertion analyses, though diverse VJ usage argued against this for most clonotypes. In monozygotic twins, out-of-frame TCR alpha sharing was systematically underestimated by recombination models, although the models agreed with sharing between unrelated individuals. Out-of-frame TCR alpha sequences shared between twins showed an excess of low generation-probability sequences compared with coincidental sharing between unrelated individuals. Because the same donors could not be followed over many years, the conclusions depended on cross-sectional statistical analysis. The excess sharing between twins in beta out-of-frame sequences was weaker because fewer shared sequences reduced the signal-to-noise ratio. Abundant cord blood beta clonotypes carried fewer insertions; young adult naive repertoires showed a weaker similar trend, while memory repertoires showed none.

This clonotype has a handful of counts. The antigen this receptor binds is unknown. Base qualities were left out, and no much larger clone turns up one base away. Every donor was a healthy Caucasian. The study also sequenced three unrelated non-twin adults: a male aged 18 to 30, a male aged 50 to 59 and a female aged 50 to 59. Miltenyi CD45RO+ enrichment and human naive T-cell isolation kits were used to isolate memory (CD45RO+) and naive T cells from PBMC. Counted from cysteine to phenylalanine, this CDR3 has 15 amino acids. The entry retains the CDR3 DNA only, 45 bases that are in frame from base 1. Taken from the germline V gene (reference sequence), the CDR1 and CDR2 loops are LGHDT and YNNKEL. V is trimmed back by 2 bases and J by 4 bases, and the junction contains 5 bases that no gene match accounts for. Library construction relied on 5' RACE. The instrument was an Illumina HiSeq 2000. A universal primer binding site was introduced by template switching, and a unique molecular identifier was present in the final cDNA, enabling accurate counting of TCR cDNA molecules. Specific primers in the conserved constant-segment region were used to synthesize first-strand cDNA for TCR alpha and beta chains. To control for contamination, each cDNA library was double barcoded with a SMART-Mk sample barcode plus Illumina barcodes. Two successive PCR steps introduced TruSeq adapter sequences along with Illumina sample barcodes. TCR alpha and beta cDNA libraries were sequenced on the Illumina HiSeq platform with custom primers. Per the source publication's procedure: Unique molecular identifiers were extracted from raw reads with MiGEC, and CDR3 positions were determined with MiXCR. Recombination models were inferred per individual with the repgenHMM and IGoR tools using an EM algorithm. Shared clonotype analysis was performed with the tcR package in R, normalizing sharing by the product of cloneset sizes. To study raw recombination free of thymic and clonal selection effects, out-of-frame nonproductive sequences were analyzed. TCRdb reworked the public reads: Q25 trimming with fastp, MiXCR clone assembly, productive beta chains retained. Rows with one shared CDR3 protein collapse into an entry with the most common genes and DNA. These V and J calls derive from TCRdb rather than the authors' analysis. This sample comprises some 710,000 distinct CDR3 sequences, 5.5% to 6.5% of them detected only once. The ten largest clones represent approximately 2% of the sample.

The V and J segments used are TRBV3-1 and TRBJ2-3; 8 bases in the middle match TRBD2. The sequencing sample was made of naive T cells sorted from blood. The cell subset or site label on this specimen signifies: cells isolated with a human naive T-cell isolation kit. This TCR derives from a man between 18 and 29 years old in good health. The bases read TGTGCCAGCAGCCAAAGCAGCGGGAGTTCAGATACGCAGTATTTT. Translated, this gives CASSQSSGSSDTQYF.